The 11 T cell receptor beta chains in this list originate from one sample, sequenced in a study of T cells in Graves' hyperthyroidism and ophthalmopathy. Authors of the study amplified TCR beta CDR3 regions from RNA transcripts. The TCR CDR3 first-round RT-PCR relied on the HTBI primer set. Each CDR3 protein gets one entry after TCRdb re-called the multiplex PCR reads with MiXCR. The sample contains 600,000 to 850,000 distinct CDR3 sequences, roughly 20% of which appear only once. Sequencing was carried out using blood. These receptors were taken from a woman aged 45-65 years with Graves' hyperthyroidism that later progressed to Graves' ophthalmopathy.

This rearrangement joins TRBV7-2 to TRBJ1-5, with D uncertain. The CDR3 is 17 amino acids. Germline values: CDR1 SGHTA, CDR2 FQGNSA. V was trimmed by 1 base and J by 2 bases, leaving 15 bases between them. The CDR3 DNA is TGTGCCAGCAGCTTAGGTGGTCGCTGGGATCGCAATCAGCCCCAGCATTTT. Translating it yields CASSLGGRWDRNQPQHF.

The chain uses TRBV12-3 or TRBV12-4 and TRBJ2-3; TRBD1 might be the D (6 bases). V gave up 6 bases and J gave up 3 bases, with 16 bases separating them. The CDR3 covers 15 residues. DNA of the CDR3: TGTGCCAGCAGCTATAGACAGGTGCCTACAGATACGCAGTATTTT. It yields the protein CASSYRQVPTDTQYF.

A word on this clonotype: Likely a read error: the CDR3 ends without its conserved phenylalanine or tryptophan. The chain is built from TRBV6-1 and TRBJ1-1, with a tentative D call TRBD1 (5 bases). CDR1 is MNHNS, CDR2 SASEGT, per germline. This CDR3 contains 13 residues. Trimming took off 11 bases at V and 3 bases at J, with 16 bases between the two ends. The CDR3 loop is CAWGDRLHTEAFV. CDR3 nucleotide sequence: TGTGCCTGGGGAGACAGACTACACACTGAAGCTTTCGTT.

There are a few counts of this clonotype. This chain uses TRBV19 with TRBJ1-5; D not resolved. V was shortened by 5 bases and J by 1 base, with 18 bases between the two germline ends. This CDR3 has 17 residues. Germline V lookup: CDR1 LNHDA, CDR2 SQIVND (reference sequence). CDR3 sequence reads: CASSPPGGFGSNQPQHF. Written as DNA, the CDR3 is TGTGCCAGTAGTCCCCCGGGCGGGTTCGGGAGCAATCAGCCCCAGCATTTT.

The chain is built from TRBV19 and TRBJ1-1; D is undetermined. Trimming stripped 3 bases from V and 5 bases from J, with 13 bases between. Germline-derived CDR1 and CDR2 are LNHDA and SQIVND (reference sequence). The CDR3 contains 14 residues. DNA for the CDR3: TGTGCCAGTAGTATGTTGGGGATAGGGACTGAAGCTTTCTTT. Translation gives CASSMLGIGTEAFF.

This clonotype was observed a handful of times. This chain uses TRBV9 with TRBJ1-6; D remains ambiguous. The germline gives CDR1 SGDLS, CDR2 YYNGEE. Trimming left V 1 base short and J 9 bases short, with 11 bases between. The CDR3 consists of 14 residues. CDR3 sequence: CASSVFEGGSPLHF. The DNA for the CDR3 is TGTGCCAGCAGCGTATTTGAGGGAGGTTCACCCCTCCACTTT.

This chain links TRBV3-1 with TRBJ2-2, with TRBD1 identical over 10 bases. The trim removed 1 base at V and 5 bases at J, leaving 4 bases unmatched. The germline CDR1 and CDR2 sequences are LGHDT and YNNKEL (reference sequence). The CDR3 has 16 amino acids. CDR3 sequence: CASSQVGTGVTGELFF. The DNA for the CDR3 is TGTGCCAGCAGCCAAGTAGGGACAGGGGTTACCGGGGAGCTGTTTTTT.

This clonotype has ten or more counts. This sequence joins TRBV11-2 and TRBJ2-3; D not resolved. Germline-derived CDR1 and CDR2 are SGHAT and FQNNGV. The CDR3 sequence is 12 residues long. V lost 4 bases, J lost 2 bases, and 4 bases lay in between. The CDR3 loop is CASSYHTDTQYF. The CDR3 bases are TGTGCCAGCAGCTACCACACAGATACGCAGTATTTT.

This clonotype was observed many times. V gene TRBV6-1 combines with J gene TRBJ1-5; possibly TRBD1 for D (5 bases). Germline V CDR1 and CDR2: MNHNS, SASEGT. This CDR3 has 15 amino acids. V was cut by 6 bases and J by 0 bases, with 12 bases left in between. As DNA, the CDR3 is TGTGCCAGCAGCTCCGGGGGGGGTAGCAATCAGCCCCAGCATTTT. As protein: CASSSGGGSNQPQHF.

In this sample, this clonotype turned up a few times. This chain links TRBV30 with TRBJ1-4; unclear D gene. The CDR3 extends over 15 amino acids. The germline CDR1 and CDR2 sequences are GTSNPN and SVGIG (reference sequence). V was pared by 2 bases and J by 0 bases, with 10 bases between. CDR3 region: CAWSPPFATNEKLFF. CDR3 sequence (DNA): TGTGCCTGGAGTCCCCCTTTTGCAACTAATGAAAAACTGTTTTTT.

The chain joins TRBV5-1 to TRBJ2-7; TRBD1 might be the D (5 bases). The V gene's germline CDR1 is SGHRS and CDR2 YFSETQ. V gave up 3 bases and J gave up 3 bases, with 13 bases separating them. The CDR3 is 14 amino acids. CDR3 protein: CASSSTPDSYEQYF. The DNA of the CDR3 is TGCGCCAGCAGCTCGACACCCGACAGCTACGAGCAGTACTTC.